This T cell receptor beta chain is drawn from a study of T cells in Graves' hyperthyroidism and ophthalmopathy. From RNA transcripts, TCR beta CDR3 regions were amplified. First-round RT-PCR with HTBI primers amplified the TCR CDR3 region. TCRdb re-analysed the multiplex PCR reads in MiXCR, keeping a single row per CDR3 protein. The sample yields under 450,000 distinct CDR3 sequences, about a sixth seen once. This TCR derives from a young woman with Graves' hyperthyroidism that later progressed to Graves' ophthalmopathy. Sequenced input: blood.

The DNA of the CDR3 is TGTGCCAGCAGCTTAGGCCCCCGACTAGACAACGAGCAGTACTTC. Residues: CASSLGPRLDNEQYF. The V gene is TRBV2, the J gene TRBJ2-7; a weak D match, TRBD2 (6 bases). Trimming left V 6 bases short and J 5 bases short, with 20 bases between. Germline V gene sequence: CDR1 SNHLY, CDR2 FYNNEI. CDR3 length equals 15 residues.